This T cell receptor (beta chain) was recovered during a study of vaccination and CD4 T cells after COVID-19. At the Johns Hopkins FTIC core, DNA taken from cultured CD4+ T cells was sequenced by way of the Oncomine TCR Beta short-read assay. A single record per CDR3 protein comes from TCRdb applying MiXCR to the PCR reads. Of 21,000 or so distinct CDR3 sequences detected, 45% to 65% appear once; the ten largest clones hold 6%. The CDR3 length is 19 residues. Germline values: CDR1 SQVTM, CDR2 ANQGSEA. V was clipped by 3 bases and J by 7 bases; unmatched bases: 20. Treatment denoted: approximately nine-day PBMC culture with coronavirus spike peptide pools or control peptides (ViraFEST assay). As for this clonotype: The antigen is undetermined.

Input material: CD4+ T cells from blood, cultured in vitro. The rearrangement uses TRBV29-1 and TRBJ2-1; TRBD2 aligns across 11 bases. The clonotype originates from a human donor who had recovered from COVID-19. This chain's CDR3 is CSVERWGYSGRALWNEQFF. In DNA form, the CDR3 reads TGCAGCGTTGAGAGGTGGGGGTATAGCGGGAGGGCCCTCTGGAATGAGCAGTTCTTC.